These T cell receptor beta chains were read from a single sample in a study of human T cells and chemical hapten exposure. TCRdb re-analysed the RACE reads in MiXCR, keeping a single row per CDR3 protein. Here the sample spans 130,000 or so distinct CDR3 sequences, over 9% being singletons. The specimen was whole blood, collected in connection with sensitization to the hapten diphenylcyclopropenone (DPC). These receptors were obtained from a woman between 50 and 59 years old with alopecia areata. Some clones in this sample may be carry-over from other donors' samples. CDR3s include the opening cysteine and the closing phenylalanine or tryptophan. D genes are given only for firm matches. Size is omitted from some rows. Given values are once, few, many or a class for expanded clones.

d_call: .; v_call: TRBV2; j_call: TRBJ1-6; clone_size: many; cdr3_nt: TGTGCCAGCAGACAGGGTCGAAATTCACCCCTCCACTTT; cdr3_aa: CASRQGRNSPLHF
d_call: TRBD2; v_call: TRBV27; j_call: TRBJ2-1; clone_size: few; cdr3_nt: TGTGCCAGCAGTTTATCAGCGGGAGCGGGGGAGCAGTTCTTC; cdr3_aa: CASSLSAGAGEQFF
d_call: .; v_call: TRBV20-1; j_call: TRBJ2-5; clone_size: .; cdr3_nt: TGCAGTGCTGCGGCGAGCCGAAGGACCCAGTACTTC; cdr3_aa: CSAAASRRTQYF
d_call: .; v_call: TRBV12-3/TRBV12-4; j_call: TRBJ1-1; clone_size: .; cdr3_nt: TGTGCCAGCAGGGGACCGTCAGCTTTCTTT; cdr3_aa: CASRGPSAFF
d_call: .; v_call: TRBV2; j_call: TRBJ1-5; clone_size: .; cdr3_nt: TGTGCCACCGCGACAGGTCTAAGCAATCAGCCCCAGCATTTT; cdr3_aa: CATATGLSNQPQHF
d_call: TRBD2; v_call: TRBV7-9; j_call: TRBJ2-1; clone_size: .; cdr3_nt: TGTGCCAGCAGCTCGGATGGCGGGAGGGCCTACAATGAGCAGTTCTTC; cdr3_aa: CASSSDGGRAYNEQFF
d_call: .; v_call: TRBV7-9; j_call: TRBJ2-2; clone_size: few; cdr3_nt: TGTGCCAGCTCTCAGGCGGGACCCGACACCGGGGAGCTGTTTTTT; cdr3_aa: CASSQAGPDTGELFF
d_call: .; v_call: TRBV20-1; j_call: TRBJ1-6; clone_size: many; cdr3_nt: TGCAGTGCTGCACACAGGAGCTCCTATAATTCACCCCTCCACTTT; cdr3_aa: CSAAHRSSYNSPLHF
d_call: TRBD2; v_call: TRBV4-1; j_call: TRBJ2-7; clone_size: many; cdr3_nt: TGCGCCAGCAGCCAAGGAGCGGGGGCCTCCTACGAGCAGTACTTC; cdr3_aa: CASSQGAGASYEQYF
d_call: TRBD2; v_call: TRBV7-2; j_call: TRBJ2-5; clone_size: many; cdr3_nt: TGTGCCAGCAGCTCCGGACTAGCTAAGGAGACCCAGTACTTC; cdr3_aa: CASSSGLAKETQYF
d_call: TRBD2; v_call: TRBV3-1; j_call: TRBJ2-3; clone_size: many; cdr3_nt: TGTGCCAGCAGCCCCACTAGCGTCGGGACAGATACGCAGTATTTT; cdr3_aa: CASSPTSVGTDTQYF
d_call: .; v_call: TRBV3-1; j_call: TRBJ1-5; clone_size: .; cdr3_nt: TGTGCCAGCAGCCCGGCGGCGGGCAATCAGCCCCAGCATTTT; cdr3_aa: CASSPAAGNQPQHF
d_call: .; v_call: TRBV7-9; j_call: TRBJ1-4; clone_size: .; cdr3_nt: TGTGCCAGCAGCCCCGACAGGTTAAATGAAAAACTGTTTTTT; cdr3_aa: CASSPDRLNEKLFF
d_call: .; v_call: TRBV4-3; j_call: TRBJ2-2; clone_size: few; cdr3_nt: TGCGCCAGCAGCCAAGATTGGAGAGGCGGCGGGATGGCGTGGGAGCTGTTTTTT; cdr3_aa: CASSQDWRGGGMAWELFF
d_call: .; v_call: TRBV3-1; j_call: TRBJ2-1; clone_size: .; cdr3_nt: TGTGCCAGCAGCCAAGGGAGCGGCCGCTCCTACAATGAGCAGTTCTTC; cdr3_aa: CASSQGSGRSYNEQFF
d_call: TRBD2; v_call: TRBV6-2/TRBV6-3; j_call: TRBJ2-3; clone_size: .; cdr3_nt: TGTGCCAGCGCGACTAGCAGGAGGGAAGATACGCAGTATTTT; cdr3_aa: CASATSRREDTQYF
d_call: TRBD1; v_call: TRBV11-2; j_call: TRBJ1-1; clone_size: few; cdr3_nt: TGTGCCAGCAGCGAGAATCAGGGGGTGCATGAAGCTTTCTTT; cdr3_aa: CASSENQGVHEAFF
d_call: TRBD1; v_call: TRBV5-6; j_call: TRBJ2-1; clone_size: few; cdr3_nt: TGTGCCAGCAGTTGGACAGGGGGAAGCAATGAGCAGTTCTTC; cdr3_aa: CASSWTGGSNEQFF
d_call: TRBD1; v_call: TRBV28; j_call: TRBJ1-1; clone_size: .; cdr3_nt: TGTGCCAGCAGTCGAGGACAGGGGCTCATGGACACTGAAGCTTTCTTT; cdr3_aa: CASSRGQGLMDTEAFF
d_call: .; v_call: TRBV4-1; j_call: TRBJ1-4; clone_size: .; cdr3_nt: TGCGCCAGCAGCCAAGAGGTCCTAAAGGGCGAAAAACTGTTTTTT; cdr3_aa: CASSQEVLKGEKLFF
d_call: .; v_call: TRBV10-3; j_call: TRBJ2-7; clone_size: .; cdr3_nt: TGTGCCATCAGTGACAGGGGTCCTGAGCAGTACTTC; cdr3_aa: CAISDRGPEQYF
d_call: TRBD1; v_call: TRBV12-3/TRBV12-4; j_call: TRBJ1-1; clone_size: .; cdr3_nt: TGTGCCAGCTTACTTCGGACAGGGCGGAACACTGAAGCTTTCTTT; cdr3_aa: CASLLRTGRNTEAFF
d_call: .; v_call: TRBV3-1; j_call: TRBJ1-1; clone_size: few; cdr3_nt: TGTGCCAGCAGCCAATTCGGGAGAGGGTCTGAAGCTTTCTTT; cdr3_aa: CASSQFGRGSEAFF
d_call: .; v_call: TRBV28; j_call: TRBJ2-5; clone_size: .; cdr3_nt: TGTGCCAGCAGTTTCCCGTACGGCGCCTGGTACTTC; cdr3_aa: CASSFPYGAWYF
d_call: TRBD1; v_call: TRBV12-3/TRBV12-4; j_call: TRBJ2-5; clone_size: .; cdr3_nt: TGTGCCAGCAACCTCAGGACAGGGGGTTCTCAAGAGACCCAGTACTTC; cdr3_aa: CASNLRTGGSQETQYF
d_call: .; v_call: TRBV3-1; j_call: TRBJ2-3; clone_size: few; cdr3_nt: TGTGCCAGCAGCCGAAGGGGAGATACGCAGTATTTT; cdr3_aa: CASSRRGDTQYF
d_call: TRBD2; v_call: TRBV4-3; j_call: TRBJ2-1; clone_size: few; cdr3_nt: TGCGCCAGCAGCCTCCGACTAGCGGGAGTCGGGAATGAGCAGTTCTTC; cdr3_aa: CASSLRLAGVGNEQFF
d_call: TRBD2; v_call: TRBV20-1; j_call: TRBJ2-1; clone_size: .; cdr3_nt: TGCAGTGCCACTAGCGGGAGTAGGGTCATTGAGCAGTTCTTC; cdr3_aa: CSATSGSRVIEQFF
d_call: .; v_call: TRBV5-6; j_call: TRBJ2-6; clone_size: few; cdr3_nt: TGTGCCAGCAGCCCGCCCTTAGAACGCTCTGGGGCCAACGTCCTGACTTTC; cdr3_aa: CASSPPLERSGANVLTF
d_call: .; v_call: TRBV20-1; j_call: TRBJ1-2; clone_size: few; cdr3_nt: TGCAGTGCTAGAGATCCCCAAGGAGGCTATGGCTACACCTTC; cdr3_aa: CSARDPQGGYGYTF
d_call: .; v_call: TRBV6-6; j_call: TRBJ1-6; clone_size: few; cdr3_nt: TGTGCCAGCAGTTACCCCGGGACTGTTAATTCACCCCTCCACTTT; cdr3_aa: CASSYPGTVNSPLHF
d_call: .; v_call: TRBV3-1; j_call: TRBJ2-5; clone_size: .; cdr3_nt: TGTGCCAGCAGCCCTCAGACTAGAATCAGTGAGACCCAGTACTTC; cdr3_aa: CASSPQTRISETQYF
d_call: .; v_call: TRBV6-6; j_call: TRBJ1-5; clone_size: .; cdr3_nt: TGTGCCAGCATGGCGGGCAATCAGCCCCAGCATTTT; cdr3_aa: CASMAGNQPQHF
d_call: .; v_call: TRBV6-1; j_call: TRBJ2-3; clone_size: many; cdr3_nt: TGTGCCAGCAGCTCGGTCGGCGGGGTGATCACAGATACGCAGTATTTT; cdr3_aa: CASSSVGGVITDTQYF
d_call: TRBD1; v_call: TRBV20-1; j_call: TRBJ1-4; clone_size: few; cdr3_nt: TGCAGTGCTAACCCGGGACAGGGACGGGAAAAACTGTTTTTT; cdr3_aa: CSANPGQGREKLFF
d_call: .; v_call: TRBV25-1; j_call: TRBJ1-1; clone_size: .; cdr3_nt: TGTGCCAGCAGTGCTTCGAGGAACACTGAAGCTTTCTTT; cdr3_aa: CASSASRNTEAFF
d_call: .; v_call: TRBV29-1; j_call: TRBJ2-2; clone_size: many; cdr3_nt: TGCAGCGTTGAGAAGGGTGCGAACACCGGGGAGCTGTTTTTT; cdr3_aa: CSVEKGANTGELFF
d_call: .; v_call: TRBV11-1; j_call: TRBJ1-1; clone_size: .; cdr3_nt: TGTGCCAGCAGTTCCGGGACACCTAACACTGAAGCTTTCTTT; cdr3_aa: CASSSGTPNTEAFF
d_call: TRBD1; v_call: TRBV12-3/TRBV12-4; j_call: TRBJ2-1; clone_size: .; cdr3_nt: TGTGCCAGCAGTTTTGTACAGGGGAGTGAGCAGTTCTTC; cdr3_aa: CASSFVQGSEQFF
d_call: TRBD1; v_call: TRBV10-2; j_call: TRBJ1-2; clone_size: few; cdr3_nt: TGCGCCAGCAGACCGGGACAGGGGCACTATGGCTACACCTTC; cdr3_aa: CASRPGQGHYGYTF
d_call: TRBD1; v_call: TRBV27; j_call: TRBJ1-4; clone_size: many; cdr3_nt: TGTGCCAGCAGTAGGACAGGGGGCGAAAAACTGTTTTTT; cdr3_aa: CASSRTGGEKLFF
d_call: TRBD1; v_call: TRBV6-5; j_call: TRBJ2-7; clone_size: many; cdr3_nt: TGTGCCAGCAGTTACTCACCATCCCCTGGGACAGGGGTATACGAGCAGTACTTC; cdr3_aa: CASSYSPSPGTGVYEQYF
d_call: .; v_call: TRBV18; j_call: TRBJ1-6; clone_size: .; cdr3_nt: TGTGCCAGCTCACCGGGACGGAATAATTCACCCCTCCACTTT; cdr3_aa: CASSPGRNNSPLHF
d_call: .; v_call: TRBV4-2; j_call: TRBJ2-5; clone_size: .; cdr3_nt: TGTGCCAGCAGCCAAGAGACAGTACAAGAGACCCAGTACTTC; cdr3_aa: CASSQETVQETQYF
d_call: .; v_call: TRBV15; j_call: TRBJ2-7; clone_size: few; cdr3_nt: TGTGCCACCAGCATAAGGGGCCAGCAGTACTTC; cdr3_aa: CATSIRGQQYF
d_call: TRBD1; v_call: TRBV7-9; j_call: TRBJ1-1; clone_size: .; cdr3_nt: TGTGCCAGCAGCTCTATGACAGGGGCCATGAACACTGAAGCTTTCTTT; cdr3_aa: CASSSMTGAMNTEAFF